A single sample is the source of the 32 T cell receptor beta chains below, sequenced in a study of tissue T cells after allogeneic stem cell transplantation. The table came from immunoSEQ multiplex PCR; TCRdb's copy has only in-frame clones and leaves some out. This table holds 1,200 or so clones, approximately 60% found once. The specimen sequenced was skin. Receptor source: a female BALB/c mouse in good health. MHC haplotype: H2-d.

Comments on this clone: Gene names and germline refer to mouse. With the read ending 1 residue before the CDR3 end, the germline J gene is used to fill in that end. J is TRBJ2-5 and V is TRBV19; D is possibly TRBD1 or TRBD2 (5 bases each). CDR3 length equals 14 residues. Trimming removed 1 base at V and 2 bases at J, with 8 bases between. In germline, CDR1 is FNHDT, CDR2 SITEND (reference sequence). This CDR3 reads CASSIRGGQDTQYF. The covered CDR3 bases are TGTGCCAGCAGTATACGCGGGGGCCAAGACACCCAGTAC.

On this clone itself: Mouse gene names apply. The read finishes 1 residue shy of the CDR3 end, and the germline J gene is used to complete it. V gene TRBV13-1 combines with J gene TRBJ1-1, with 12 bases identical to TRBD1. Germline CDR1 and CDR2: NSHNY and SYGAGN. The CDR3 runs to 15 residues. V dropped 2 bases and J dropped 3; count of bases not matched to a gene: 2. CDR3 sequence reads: CASSERDRGHTEVFF. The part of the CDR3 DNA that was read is TGTGCCAGCAGTGAGAGGGACAGGGGGCACACAGAAGTCTTC.

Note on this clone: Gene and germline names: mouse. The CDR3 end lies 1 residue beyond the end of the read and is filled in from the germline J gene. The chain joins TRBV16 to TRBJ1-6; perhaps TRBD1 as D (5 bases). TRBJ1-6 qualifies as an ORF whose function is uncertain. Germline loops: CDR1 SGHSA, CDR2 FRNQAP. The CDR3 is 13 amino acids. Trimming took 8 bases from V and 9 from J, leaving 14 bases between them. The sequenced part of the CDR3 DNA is TGTGCAAGCCCGGGCAGGGAGAGTTCGCCCCTCTAC. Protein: CASPGRESSPLY. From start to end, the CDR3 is CASPGRESSPLYF.

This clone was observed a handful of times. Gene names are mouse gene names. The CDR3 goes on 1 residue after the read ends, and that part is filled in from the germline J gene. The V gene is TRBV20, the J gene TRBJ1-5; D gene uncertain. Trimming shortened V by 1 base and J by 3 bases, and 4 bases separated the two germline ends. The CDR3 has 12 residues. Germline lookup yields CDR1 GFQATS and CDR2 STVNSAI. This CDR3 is CGARGGNQAPLF. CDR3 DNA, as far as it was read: TGTGGTGCTAGGGGGGGCAACCAGGCTCCGCTT.

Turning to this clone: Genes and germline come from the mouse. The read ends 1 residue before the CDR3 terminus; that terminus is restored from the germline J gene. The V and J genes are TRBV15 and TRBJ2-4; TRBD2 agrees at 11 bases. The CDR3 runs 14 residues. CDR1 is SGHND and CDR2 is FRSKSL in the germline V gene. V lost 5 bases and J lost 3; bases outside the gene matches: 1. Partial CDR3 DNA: TGTGCCAGCAGTACTGGGGGGGCGCAAAACACCTTGTAC. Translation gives CASSTGGAQNTLY. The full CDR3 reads CASSTGGAQNTLYF.

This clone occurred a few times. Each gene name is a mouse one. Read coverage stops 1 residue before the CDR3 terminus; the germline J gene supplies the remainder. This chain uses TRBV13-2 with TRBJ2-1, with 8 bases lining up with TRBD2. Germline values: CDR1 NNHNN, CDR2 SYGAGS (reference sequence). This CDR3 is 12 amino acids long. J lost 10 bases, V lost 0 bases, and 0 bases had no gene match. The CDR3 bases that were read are TGTGCCAGCGGTGATGCTGGGGGGGAGCAGTTC. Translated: CASGDAGGEQF. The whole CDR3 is CASGDAGGEQFF.

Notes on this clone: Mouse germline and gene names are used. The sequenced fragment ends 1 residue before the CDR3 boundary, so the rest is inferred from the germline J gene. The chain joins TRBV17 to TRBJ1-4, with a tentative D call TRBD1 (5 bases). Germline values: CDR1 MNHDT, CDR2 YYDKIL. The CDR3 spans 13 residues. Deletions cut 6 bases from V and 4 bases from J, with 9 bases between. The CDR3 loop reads CASRGRYNERLFF. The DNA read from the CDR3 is TGTGCTAGCAGGGGACGATACAACGAAAGATTATTT. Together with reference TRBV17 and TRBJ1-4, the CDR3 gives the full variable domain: DTTVKQNPRYKLARVGKPVNLICSQTMNHDTMYWYQKKPNQAPKLLLFYYDKILNREADTFEKFQSSRPNNSFCSLYIGSAGLEYSAMYLCASRGRYNERLFFGHGTKLSVL.

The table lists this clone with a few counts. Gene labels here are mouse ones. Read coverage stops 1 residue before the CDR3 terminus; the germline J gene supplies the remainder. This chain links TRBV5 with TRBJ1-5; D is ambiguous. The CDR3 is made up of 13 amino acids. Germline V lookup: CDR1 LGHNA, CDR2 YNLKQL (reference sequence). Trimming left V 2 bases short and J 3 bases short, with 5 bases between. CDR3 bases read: TGTGCCAGCAGCCAAAGGGCCAACCAGGCTCCGCTT. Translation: CASSQRANQAPL. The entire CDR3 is CASSQRANQAPLF.

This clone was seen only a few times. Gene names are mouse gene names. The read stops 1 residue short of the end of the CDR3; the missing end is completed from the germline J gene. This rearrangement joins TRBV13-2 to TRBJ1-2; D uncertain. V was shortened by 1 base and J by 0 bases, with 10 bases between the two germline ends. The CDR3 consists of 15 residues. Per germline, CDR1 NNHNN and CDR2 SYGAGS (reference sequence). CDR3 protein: CASGDPGDANSDYTF. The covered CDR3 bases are TGTGCCAGCGGTGATCCGGGAGATGCAAACTCCGACTACACC.

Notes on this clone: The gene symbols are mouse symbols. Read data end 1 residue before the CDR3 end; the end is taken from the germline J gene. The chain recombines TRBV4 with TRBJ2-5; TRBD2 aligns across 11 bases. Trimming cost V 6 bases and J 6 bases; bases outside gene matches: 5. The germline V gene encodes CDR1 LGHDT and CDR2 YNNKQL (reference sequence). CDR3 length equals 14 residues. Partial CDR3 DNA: TGTGCCAGCAGTCCGGACTGGGGGGCTGACACCCAGTAC. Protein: CASSPDWGADTQY. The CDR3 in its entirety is CASSPDWGADTQYF.

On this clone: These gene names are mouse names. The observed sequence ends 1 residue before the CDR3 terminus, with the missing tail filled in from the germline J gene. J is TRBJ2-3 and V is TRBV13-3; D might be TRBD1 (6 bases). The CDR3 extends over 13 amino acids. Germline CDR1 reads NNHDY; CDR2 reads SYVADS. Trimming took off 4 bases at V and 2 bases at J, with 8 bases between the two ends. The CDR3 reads CASSTGFAETLYF. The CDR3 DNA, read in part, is TGTGCCAGCAGTACAGGGTTTGCAGAAACGCTGTAT.

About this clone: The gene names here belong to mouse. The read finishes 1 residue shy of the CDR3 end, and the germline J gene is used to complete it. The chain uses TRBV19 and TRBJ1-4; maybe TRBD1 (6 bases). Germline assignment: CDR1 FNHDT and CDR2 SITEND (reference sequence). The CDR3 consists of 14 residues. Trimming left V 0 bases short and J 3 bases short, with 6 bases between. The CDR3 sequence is CASSIDRANERLFF. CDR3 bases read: TGTGCCAGCAGTATAGACAGGGCCAACGAAAGATTATTT.

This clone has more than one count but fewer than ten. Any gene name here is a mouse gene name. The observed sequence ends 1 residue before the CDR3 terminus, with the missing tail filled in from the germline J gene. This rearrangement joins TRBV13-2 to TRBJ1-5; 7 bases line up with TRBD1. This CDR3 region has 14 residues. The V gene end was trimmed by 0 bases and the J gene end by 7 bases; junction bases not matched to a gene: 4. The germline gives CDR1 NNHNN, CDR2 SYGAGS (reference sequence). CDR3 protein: CASGDGQGRQAPLF. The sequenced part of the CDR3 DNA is TGTGCCAGCGGTGATGGACAGGGAAGGCAGGCTCCGCTT.

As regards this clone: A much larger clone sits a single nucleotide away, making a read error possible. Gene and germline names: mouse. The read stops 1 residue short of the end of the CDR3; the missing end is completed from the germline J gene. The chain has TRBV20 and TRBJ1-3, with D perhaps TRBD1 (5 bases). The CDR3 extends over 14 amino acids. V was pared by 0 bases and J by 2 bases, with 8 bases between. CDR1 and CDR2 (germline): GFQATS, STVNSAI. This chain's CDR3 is CGARDLGAGNTLYF. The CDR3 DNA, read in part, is TGTGGTGCTAGGGATCTGGGGGCTGGAAATACGCTCTAT.

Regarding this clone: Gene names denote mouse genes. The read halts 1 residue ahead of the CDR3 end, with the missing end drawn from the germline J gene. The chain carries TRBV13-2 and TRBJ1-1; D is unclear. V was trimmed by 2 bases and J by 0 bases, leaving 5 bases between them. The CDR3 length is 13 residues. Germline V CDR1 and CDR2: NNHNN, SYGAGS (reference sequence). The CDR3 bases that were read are TGTGCCAGCGGTGAACCCTCAAACACAGAAGTCTTC. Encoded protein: CASGEPSNTEVF. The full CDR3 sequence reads CASGEPSNTEVFF.

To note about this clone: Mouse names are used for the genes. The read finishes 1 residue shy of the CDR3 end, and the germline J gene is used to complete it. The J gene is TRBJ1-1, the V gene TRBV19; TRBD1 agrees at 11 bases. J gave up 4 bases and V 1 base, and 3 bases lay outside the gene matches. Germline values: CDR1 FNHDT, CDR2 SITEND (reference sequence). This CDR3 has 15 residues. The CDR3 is CASSIPDRGPTEVFF. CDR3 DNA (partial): TGTGCCAGCAGTATACCGGACAGGGGGCCCACAGAAGTCTTC.

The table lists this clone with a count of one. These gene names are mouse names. CDR3 bases read: TGTGCCTGGAGTCTCCGACTGGGGGGGCAAAACACCTTGTAC. This translates into CAWSLRLGGQNTLY. The entire CDR3 sequence reads CAWSLRLGGQNTLYF. The gene calls are TRBV31 and TRBJ2-4; 11 nucleotides align to TRBD2. The read terminates 1 residue ahead of where the CDR3 ends, so the germline J gene completes it. Germline lookup yields CDR1 GKSSPN and CDR2 SITVG. The CDR3 spans 15 residues. V dropped 0 bases and J dropped 3; count of bases not matched to a gene: 2.

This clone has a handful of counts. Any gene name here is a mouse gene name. The sequenced CDR3 bases are TGTGCAAGCAGCGACAGGGGTCAAAACACCTTGTAC. Its translation: CASSDRGQNTLY. The entire CDR3 reads CASSDRGQNTLYF. The chain carries TRBV16 and TRBJ2-4; 7 positions agree with TRBD1. The DNA ends 1 residue before the CDR3 does, and the rest of the CDR3 is filled in from the germline J gene. The CDR3 is made up of 13 amino acids. From germline, CDR1 is SGHSA and CDR2 FRNQAP. Trimming cost V 5 bases and J 1 base; bases outside gene matches: 0.

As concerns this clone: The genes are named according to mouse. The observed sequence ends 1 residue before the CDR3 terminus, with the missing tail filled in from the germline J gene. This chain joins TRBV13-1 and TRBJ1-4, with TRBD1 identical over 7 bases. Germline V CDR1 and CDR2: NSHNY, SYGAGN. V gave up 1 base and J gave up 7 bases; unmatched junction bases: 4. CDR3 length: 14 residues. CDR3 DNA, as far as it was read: TGTGCCAGCAGTGATCGGGACAGCCCCGAAAGATTATTT. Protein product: CASSDRDSPERLF. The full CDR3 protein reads CASSDRDSPERLFF.

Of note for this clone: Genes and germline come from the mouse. The part of the CDR3 DNA that was read is TGTGCCAGCAGCTACCAGACACCAAACACAGAAGTCTTC. Translated: CASSYQTPNTEVF. The entire CDR3 is CASSYQTPNTEVFF. The chain employs TRBV4 and TRBJ1-1; D is uncertain. The read ends 1 residue before the CDR3 terminus; that terminus is restored from the germline J gene. From germline, CDR1 is LGHDT and CDR2 YNNKQL (reference sequence). The ends were cut back, 3 bases at V and 0 bases at J, with 8 bases in the middle. The CDR3 totals 14 residues. The whole variable domain, remainder taken from reference TRBV4 and TRBJ1-1, is ETAVFQTPNYHVTQVGNEVSFNCKQTLGHDTMYWYKQDSKKLLKIMFSYNNKQLIVNETVPRRFSPQSSDKAHLNLRIKSVEPEDSAVYLCASSYQTPNTEVFFGKGTRLTVV.

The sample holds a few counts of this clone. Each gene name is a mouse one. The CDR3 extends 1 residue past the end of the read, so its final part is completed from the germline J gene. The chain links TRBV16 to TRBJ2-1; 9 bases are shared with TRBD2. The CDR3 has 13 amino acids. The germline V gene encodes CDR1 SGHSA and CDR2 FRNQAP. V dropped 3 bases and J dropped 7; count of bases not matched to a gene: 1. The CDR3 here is CASSFWGGAEQFF. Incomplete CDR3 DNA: TGTGCAAGCAGCTTTTGGGGGGGCGCTGAGCAGTTC.

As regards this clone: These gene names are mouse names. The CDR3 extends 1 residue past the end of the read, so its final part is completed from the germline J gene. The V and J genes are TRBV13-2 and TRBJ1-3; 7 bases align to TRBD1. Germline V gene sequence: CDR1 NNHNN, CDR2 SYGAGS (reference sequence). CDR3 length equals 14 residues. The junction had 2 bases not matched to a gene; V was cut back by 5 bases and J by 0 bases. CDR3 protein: CASGGDSSGNTLYF. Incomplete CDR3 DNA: TGTGCCAGCGGGGGGGACAGTTCTGGAAATACGCTCTAT.

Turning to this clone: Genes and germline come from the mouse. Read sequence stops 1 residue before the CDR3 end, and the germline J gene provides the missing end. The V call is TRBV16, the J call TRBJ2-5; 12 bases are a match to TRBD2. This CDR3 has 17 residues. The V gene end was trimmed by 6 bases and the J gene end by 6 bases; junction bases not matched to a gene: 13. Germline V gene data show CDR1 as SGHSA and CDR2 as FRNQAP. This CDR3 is CASRLRDWGAMVDTQYF. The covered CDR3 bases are TGTGCAAGCAGGCTCCGGGACTGGGGGGCGATGGTTGACACCCAGTAC.

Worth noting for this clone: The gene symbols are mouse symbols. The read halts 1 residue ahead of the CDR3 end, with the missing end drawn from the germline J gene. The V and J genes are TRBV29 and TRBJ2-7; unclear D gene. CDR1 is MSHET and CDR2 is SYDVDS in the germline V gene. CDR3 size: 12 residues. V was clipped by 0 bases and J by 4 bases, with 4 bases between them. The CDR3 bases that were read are TGTGCTAGCAGTTTATCAGATTATGAACAGTAC. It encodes CASSLSDYEQY. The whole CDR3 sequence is CASSLSDYEQYF. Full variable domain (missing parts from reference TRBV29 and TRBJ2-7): DMKVTQMPRYLIKRMGENVLLECGQDMSHETMYWYRQDPGLGLQLIYISYDVDSNSEGDIPKGYRVSRKKREHFSLILDSAKTNQTSVYFCASSLSDYEQYFGPGTRLTVL.

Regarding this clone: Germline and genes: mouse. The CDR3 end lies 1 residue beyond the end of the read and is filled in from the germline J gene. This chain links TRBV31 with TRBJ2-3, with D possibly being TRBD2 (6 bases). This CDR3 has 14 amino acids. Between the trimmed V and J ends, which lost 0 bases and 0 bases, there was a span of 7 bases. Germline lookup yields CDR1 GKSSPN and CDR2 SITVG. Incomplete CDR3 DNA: TGTGCCTGGAGTCTACTGGGAAGTGCAGAAACGCTGTAT. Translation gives CAWSLLGSAETLY. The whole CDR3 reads CAWSLLGSAETLYF.

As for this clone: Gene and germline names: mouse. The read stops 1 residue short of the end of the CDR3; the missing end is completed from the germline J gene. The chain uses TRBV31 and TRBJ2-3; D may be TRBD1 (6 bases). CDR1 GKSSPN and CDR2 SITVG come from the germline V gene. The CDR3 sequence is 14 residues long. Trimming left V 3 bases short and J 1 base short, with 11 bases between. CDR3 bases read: TGTGCCTGGAGCCCCAGGGGCGGTGCAGAAACGCTGTAT. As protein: CAWSPRGGAETLY. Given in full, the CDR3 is CAWSPRGGAETLYF.

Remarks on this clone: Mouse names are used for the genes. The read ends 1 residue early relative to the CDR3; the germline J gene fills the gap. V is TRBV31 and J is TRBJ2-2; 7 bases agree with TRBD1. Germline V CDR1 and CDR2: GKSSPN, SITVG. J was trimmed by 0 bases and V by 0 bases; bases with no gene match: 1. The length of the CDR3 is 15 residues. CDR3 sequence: CAWSLGQANTGQLYF. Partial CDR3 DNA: TGTGCCTGGAGTCTAGGACAGGCAAACACCGGGCAGCTCTAC.

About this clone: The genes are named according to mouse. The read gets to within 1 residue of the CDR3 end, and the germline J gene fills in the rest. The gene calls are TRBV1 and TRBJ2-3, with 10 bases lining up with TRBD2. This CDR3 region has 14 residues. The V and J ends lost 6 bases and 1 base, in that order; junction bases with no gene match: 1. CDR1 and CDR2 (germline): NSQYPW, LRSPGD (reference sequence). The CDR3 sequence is CTCSGTGGAETLYF. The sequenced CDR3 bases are TGCACCTGCAGCGGGACTGGGGGTGCAGAAACGCTGTAT.

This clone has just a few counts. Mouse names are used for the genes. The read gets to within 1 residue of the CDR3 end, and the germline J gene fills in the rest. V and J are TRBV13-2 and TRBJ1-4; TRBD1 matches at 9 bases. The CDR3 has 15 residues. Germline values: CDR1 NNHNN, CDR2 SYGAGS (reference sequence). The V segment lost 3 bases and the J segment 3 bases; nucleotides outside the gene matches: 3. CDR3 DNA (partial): TGTGCCAGCGGTGCAGGGACAGGGCCCAACGAAAGATTATTT. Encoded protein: CASGAGTGPNERLF. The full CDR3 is CASGAGTGPNERLFF.

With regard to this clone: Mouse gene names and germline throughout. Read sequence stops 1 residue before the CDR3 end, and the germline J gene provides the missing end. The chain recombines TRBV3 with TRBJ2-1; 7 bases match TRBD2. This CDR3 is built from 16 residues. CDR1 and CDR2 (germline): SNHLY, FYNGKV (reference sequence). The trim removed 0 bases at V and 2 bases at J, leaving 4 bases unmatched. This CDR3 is CASSLAWGRDYAEQFF. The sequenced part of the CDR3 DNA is TGTGCCAGCAGCTTAGCCTGGGGGAGGGACTATGCTGAGCAGTTC.

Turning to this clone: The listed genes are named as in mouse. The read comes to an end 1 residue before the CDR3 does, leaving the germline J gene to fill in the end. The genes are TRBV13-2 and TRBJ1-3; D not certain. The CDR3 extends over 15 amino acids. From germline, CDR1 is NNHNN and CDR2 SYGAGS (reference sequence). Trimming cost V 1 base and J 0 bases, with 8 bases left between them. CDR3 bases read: TGTGCCAGCGGTGATTCATTTAATTCTGGAAATACGCTCTAT. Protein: CASGDSFNSGNTLY. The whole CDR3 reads CASGDSFNSGNTLYF.

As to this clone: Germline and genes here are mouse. Here the CDR3 reads CTCSAVHGQGSNERLFF. Incomplete CDR3 DNA: TGCACCTGCAGTGCAGTTCATGGACAGGGGTCCAACGAAAGATTATTT. The genes are TRBV1 and TRBJ1-4, with 9 bases fitting TRBD1. The sequenced fragment ends 1 residue before the CDR3 boundary, so the rest is inferred from the germline J gene. The CDR3 spans 17 residues. Germline V CDR1 and CDR2: NSQYPW, LRSPGD (reference sequence). V gave up 1 base and J gave up 2 bases; unmatched junction bases: 5.